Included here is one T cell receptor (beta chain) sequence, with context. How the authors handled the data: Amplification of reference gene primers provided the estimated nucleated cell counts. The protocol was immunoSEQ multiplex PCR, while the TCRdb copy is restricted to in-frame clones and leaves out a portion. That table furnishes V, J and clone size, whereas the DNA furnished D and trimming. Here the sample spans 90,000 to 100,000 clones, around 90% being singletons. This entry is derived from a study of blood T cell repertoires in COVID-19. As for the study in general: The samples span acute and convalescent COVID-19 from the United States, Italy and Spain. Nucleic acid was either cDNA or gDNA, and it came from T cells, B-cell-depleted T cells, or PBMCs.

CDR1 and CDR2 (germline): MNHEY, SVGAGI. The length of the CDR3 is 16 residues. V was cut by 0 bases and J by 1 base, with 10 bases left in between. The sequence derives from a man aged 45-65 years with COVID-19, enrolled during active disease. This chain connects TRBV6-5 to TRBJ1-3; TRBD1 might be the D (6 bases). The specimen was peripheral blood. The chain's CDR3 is CASSYSDRSSGNTIYF. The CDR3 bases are TGTGCCAGCAGTTACTCGGACAGAAGTTCTGGAAACACCATATATTTT.